The 13 T cell receptor beta chains in this list originate from one sample, sequenced in a study of cytomegalovirus exposure and HLA in healthy donors. PCR primers comprised 60 Vbeta and 13 Jbeta primers. Assay used: immunoSEQ multiplex PCR; TCRdb lists only in-frame clones, some missing. The sample holds about 99,000 clones; around 77% are singletons and the top ten take more than 3%. The sequenced sample was PBMCs. Receptors were obtained from a man aged 35 to 55 in good health and CMV-seronegative.

This sequence joins TRBV27 and TRBJ1-3; 8 bases are a match to TRBD1. Trimming cost V 6 bases and J 0 bases; bases outside gene matches: 4. The CDR3 spans 15 residues. From germline, CDR1 is MNHEY and CDR2 SMNVEV (reference sequence). The CDR3: CASRAGGVSGNTIYF. Here the CDR3 DNA reads TGTGCCAGCAGGGCAGGGGGCGTCTCTGGAAACACCATATATTTT.

The gene calls are TRBV15 and TRBJ1-1; tentative D call: TRBD1 (5 bases). The ends were cut back, 1 base at V and 3 bases at J, with 15 bases in the middle. The germline V gene has CDR1 LNHNV and CDR2 YYDKDF (reference sequence). The CDR3 spans 16 residues. The DNA for the CDR3 is TGTGCCACCAGCAGAGGGACACCTCCTGAGGACACTGAAGCTTTCTTT. Encoded protein: CATSRGTPPEDTEAFF.

The chain couples TRBV28 to TRBJ1-6; the D gene is possibly TRBD1 (5 bases). The V gene lost 4 bases and the J gene lost 1 base, with 17 bases spanning the gap. The length of the CDR3 is 18 residues. Germline lookup yields CDR1 MDHEN and CDR2 SYDVKM. CDR3 DNA sequence: TGTGCCAGCAGTTCCCCCGACACCCAGGGTTCCTATAATTCACCCCTCCACTTT. Translation: CASSSPDTQGSYNSPLHF.

The chain links TRBV28 to TRBJ1-2, with no clear D. Per germline, CDR1 MDHEN and CDR2 SYDVKM. The germline V and J ends were trimmed by 1 base and 4 bases, with 4 bases remaining between them. There are 12 residues in the CDR3. The CDR3 here is CASSLSSYGYTF. CDR3 nucleotide sequence: TGTGCCAGCAGTTTATCCAGCTATGGCTACACCTTC.

The V call is TRBV7-9, the J call TRBJ2-7; D is possibly TRBD2 (6 bases). Germline CDR1 and CDR2: SEHNR and FQNEAQ (reference sequence). The V and J ends lost 5 bases and 2 bases respectively, with 13 bases between them. This CDR3 has 14 amino acids. The chain's CDR3 is CASSHGTGAYEQYF. Written as DNA, the CDR3 is TGTGCCAGCAGCCACGGGACGGGAGCCTACGAGCAGTACTTC.

The chain uses TRBV6-1 and TRBJ2-2, with 7 positions matching TRBD2. The CDR3 is made up of 15 amino acids. V lost 10 bases, J lost 1 base, and 9 bases stayed unmatched. Germline CDR1 is MNHNS and CDR2 is SASEGT. CDR3 residues: CANGEGLLNTGELFF. CDR3 DNA sequence: TGTGCCAACGGAGAGGGACTACTGAACACCGGGGAGCTGTTTTTT.

V and J are TRBV18 and TRBJ2-1, with TRBD2 identical over 7 bases. CDR1 KGHSH and CDR2 LQKENI come from the germline V gene. The CDR3 loop spans 15 amino acids. The junction had 4 bases not matched to a gene; V was cut back by 4 bases and J by 1 base. CDR3 bases: TGTGCCAGCTCACTGTCTAGCGGTTCCTACAATGAGCAGTTCTTC. This translates into CASSLSSGSYNEQFF.

The gene calls are TRBV6-1 and TRBJ2-3; D is possibly TRBD2 (5 bases). The CDR3 loop spans 15 amino acids. The germline V gene has CDR1 MNHNS and CDR2 SASEGT. Trimming took off 6 bases at V and 6 bases at J, with 19 bases between the two ends. The CDR3 loop reads CASSLIGRGGDTQYF. DNA for the CDR3: TGTGCCAGCAGCCTGATAGGACGCGGCGGGGATACGCAGTATTTT.

This clone showed up just a few times. V usage is TRBV20-1 and J usage is TRBJ2-1, with D possibly matching TRBD1 (5 bases). There are 11 residues in the CDR3. Germline CDR1 reads DFQATT; CDR2 reads SNEGSKA (reference sequence). V was shortened by 6 bases and J by 6 bases, with 9 bases between the two germline ends. The CDR3 bases are TGCAGTGCCCCGACAGCCAATGAGCAGTTCTTC. This sequence encodes CSAPTANEQFF.

CDR3 sequence (DNA): TGCAGCGTTGCTGTGGACTTGAACACTGAAGCTTTCTTT. Its translation is CSVAVDLNTEAFF. The chain uses TRBV29-1 and TRBJ1-1; D remains unclear. Germline assignment: CDR1 SQVTM and CDR2 ANQGSEA. Trimming removed 4 bases at V and 0 bases at J, with 9 bases between. This CDR3 contains 13 residues.

The chain combines TRBV11-2 with TRBJ1-1; 8 nucleotides align to TRBD1. Germline V gene data show CDR1 as SGHAT and CDR2 as FQNNGV. This CDR3 spans 15 amino acids. V trimming: 2 bases; J trimming: 1 base; junction bases outside the gene matches: 3. Written as DNA, the CDR3 is TGTGCCAGCAGCTTAACTGGACAGGGGAACACTGAAGCTTTCTTT. This encodes CASSLTGQGNTEAFF.

In its sample, this clone is medium-sized. This same CDR3 is encoded by further DNA sequences in the sample. The CDR3 here is CASSDSSGGADTQYF. CDR3 DNA: TGTGCCAGCAGTGACTCTAGCGGGGGGGCAGATACGCAGTATTTT. This chain connects TRBV6-4 to TRBJ2-3; 11 bases line up with TRBD2. CDR3 length: 15 residues. CDR1 and CDR2 from the germline V gene are MRHNA and SNTAGT. The V gene end was trimmed by 0 bases and the J gene end by 4 bases; junction bases not matched to a gene: 0.

This clone showed up just a few times. The chain recombines TRBV5-1 with TRBJ2-3, with TRBD2 matching over 8 bases. The CDR3 has 17 amino acids. V lost 0 bases, J lost 1 base, and 7 bases stayed unmatched. The germline gives CDR1 SGHRS, CDR2 YFSETQ. CDR3 nucleotides: TGCGCCAGCAGCTTGGCCCCAGCGGGGGAAGGCACAGATACGCAGTATTTT. Encoded protein: CASSLAPAGEGTDTQYF.